This T cell receptor beta chain is from a study of blood T cell repertoires in COVID-19. Study in general: Sites across the United States, Italy and Spain contributed samples from acute and convalescent COVID-19. PBMCs, B-cell-depleted T cells, or T cells provided the cDNA or gDNA that made up the material.

This CDR3 has 16 residues. V was shortened by 0 bases and J by 7 bases, with 16 bases between the two germline ends. Germline-derived CDR1 and CDR2 are MGHRA and YSYEKL. Assay used: immunoSEQ multiplex PCR; TCRdb lists only in-frame clones, some missing. This sample has about 120,000 clones; about 80% occur once, and the top ten carry 16%. This TCR was recovered from a man aged 60 to 75 with active or convalescent COVID-19. Input material: peripheral blood. The chain combines TRBV4-1 with TRBJ2-1; weak D call: TRBD1 (6 bases). This CDR3 reads CASSQDTAARGNEQFF. Here the CDR3 DNA reads TGCGCCAGCAGCCAAGATACGGCGGCTAGGGGGAATGAGCAGTTCTTC.